This T cell receptor beta chain was captured in a study of naive CD8 T cells in extremely preterm neonates. The CDR3 consists of 16 residues. Trimming removed 4 bases from V and 5 bases from J, with 21 bases in between. CDR1 and CDR2 from the germline V gene are LGHNA and YSLEER. Sequenced by immunoSEQ multiplex PCR; TCRdb stores in-frame clones only, minus some. The data show about 5,500 clones, approximately 96% seen once. Aged roughly 20-55 years with median roughly 36 years, adult controls were healthy nonsmokers. This sequence was found in a human donor in good health. Sequencing used naive CD8+ T cells from blood. This chain uses TRBV4-3 with TRBJ2-7; the D is unclear. This CDR3 reads CASSRSNDGEAHEQYF. Here the CDR3 DNA reads TGCGCCAGCAGCCGATCGAACGACGGAGAGGCCCACGAGCAGTACTTC.